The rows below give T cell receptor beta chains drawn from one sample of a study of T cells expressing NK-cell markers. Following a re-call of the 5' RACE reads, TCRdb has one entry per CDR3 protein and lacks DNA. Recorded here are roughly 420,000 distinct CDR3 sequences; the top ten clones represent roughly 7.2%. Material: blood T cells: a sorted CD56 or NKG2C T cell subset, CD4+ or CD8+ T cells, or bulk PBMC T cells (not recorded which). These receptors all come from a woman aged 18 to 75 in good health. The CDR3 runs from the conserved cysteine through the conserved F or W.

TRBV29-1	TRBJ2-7	CSVEAGPYEQYF
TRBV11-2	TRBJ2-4	CASSFLERKTKNIQYF
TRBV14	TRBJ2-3	CASSRSPAAFGDTQYF
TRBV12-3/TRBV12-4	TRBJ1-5	CASSEGTGNQPQHF
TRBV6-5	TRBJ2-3	CASSYSPAGASDTQYF
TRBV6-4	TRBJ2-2	CASSPTGTTGELFF
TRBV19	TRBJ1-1	CASSIGQNTEAFF
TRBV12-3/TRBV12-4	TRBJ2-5	CASSLLGIGGETQYF
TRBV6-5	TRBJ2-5	CASSYSHLQETQYF
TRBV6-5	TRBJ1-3	CASSYMGQGTGNTIYF
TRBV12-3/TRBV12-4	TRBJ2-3	CASRYILEADTQYF
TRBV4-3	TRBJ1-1	CASSMIGSDRNTEAFF
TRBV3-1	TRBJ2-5	CASSQDRRTSGGPIAQETQYF
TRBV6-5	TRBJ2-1	CASSLRGGEQFF
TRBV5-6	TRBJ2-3	CASSASLSTDTQYF
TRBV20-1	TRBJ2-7	CSARDSTGLSYEQYF
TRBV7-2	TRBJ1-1	CASSPRQILNTEAFF
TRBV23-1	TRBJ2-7	CASSQSVSGRSYEQYF
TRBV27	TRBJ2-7	CASSLSSEFSYEQYF
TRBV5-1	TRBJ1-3	CASSLNFGLAGNTIYF
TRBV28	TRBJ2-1	CASEGGKNEQFF
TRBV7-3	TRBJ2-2	CASSLIGPANTGELFF
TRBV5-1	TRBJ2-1	CASSLAQVYNEQFF
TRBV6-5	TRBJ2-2	CASSSVVQPHDAGELFF
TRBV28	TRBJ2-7	CASTTPGHEQYF
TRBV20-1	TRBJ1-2	CSARGGAAGADGYTF
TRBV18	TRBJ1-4	CASSKVGTNEKLFF
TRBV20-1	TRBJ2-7	CSASFDGSYEQYF
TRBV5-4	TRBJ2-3	CASSRTSASTDTQYF
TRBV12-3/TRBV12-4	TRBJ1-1	CASSLARGGDRAFF
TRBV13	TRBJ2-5	CASSAGTGGMETQYF
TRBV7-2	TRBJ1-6	CASSSGAAGNSPLHF
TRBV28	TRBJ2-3	CASMKPIGAGSDTQYF
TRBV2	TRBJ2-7	CASGTSSRYEQYF
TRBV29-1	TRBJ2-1	CSVEDRGGAGFF
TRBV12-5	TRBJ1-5	CASGQGLGANQPQHF
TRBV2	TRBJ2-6	CASTISGANVLTF
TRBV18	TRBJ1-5	CASSPPDQPQHF
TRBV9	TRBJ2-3	CASSASGGPSTDTQYF
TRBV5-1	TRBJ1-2	CASRPDSTSNYGYTF
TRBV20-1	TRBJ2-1	CSARDQFGPLSSYNEQFF
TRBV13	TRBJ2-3	CASSPFGGRTDTQYF
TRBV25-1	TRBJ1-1	CASSEVGENTEAFF
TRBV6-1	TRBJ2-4	CASRSGTTSAKNIQYF
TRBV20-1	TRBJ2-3	CSATLGHSSTDTQYF
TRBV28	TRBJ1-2	CASSFRRATGGYTF
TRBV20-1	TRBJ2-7	CSAREQAGGRNEQYF
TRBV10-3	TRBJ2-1	CAIGDSNYNEQFF
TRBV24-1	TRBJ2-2	CATSDHAGGGTGELFF
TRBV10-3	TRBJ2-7	CAISWDRGSYEQYF
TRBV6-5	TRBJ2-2	CASSYQLRTDYTGELFF
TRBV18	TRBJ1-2	CASSPGGTLDYGYTF